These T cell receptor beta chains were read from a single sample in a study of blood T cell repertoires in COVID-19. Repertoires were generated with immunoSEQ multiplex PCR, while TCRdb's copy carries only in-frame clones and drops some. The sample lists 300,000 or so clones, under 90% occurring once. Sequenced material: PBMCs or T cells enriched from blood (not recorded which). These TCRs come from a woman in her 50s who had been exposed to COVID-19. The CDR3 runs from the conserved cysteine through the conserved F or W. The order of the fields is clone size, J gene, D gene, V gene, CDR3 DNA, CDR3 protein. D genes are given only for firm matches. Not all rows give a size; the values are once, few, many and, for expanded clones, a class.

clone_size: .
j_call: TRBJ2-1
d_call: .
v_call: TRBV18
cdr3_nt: TGTGCCAGCTCACCGCAAACGACATACGTCTCGAATGAGCAGTTCTTC
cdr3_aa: CASSPQTTYVSNEQFF

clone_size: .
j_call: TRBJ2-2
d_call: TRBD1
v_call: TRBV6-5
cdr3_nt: TGTGCCACCACGGACAGGCCCACCGGGGAGCTGTTTTTT
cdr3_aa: CATTDRPTGELFF

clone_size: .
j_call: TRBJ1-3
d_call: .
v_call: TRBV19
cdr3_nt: TGTGCCAGTAGCCTAGAAGTCGGATCTGGAAACACCATATATTTT
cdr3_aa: CASSLEVGSGNTIYF

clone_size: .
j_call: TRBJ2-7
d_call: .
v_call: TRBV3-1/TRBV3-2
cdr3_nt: TGTGCCAGCAGCCTGACAGGAATTTCCTACGAGCAGTACTTC
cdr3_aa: CASSLTGISYEQYF

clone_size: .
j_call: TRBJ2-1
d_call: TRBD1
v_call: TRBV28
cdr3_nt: TGTGCCAGCAGCCTCCCGGGACAGGGTAAATGGAATGAGCAGTTCTTC
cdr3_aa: CASSLPGQGKWNEQFF

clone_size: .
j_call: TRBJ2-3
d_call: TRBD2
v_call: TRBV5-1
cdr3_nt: TGCGCCAGCAGCTTGGAGCGGGGGGCCGGCACAGATACGCAGTATTTT
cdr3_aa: CASSLERGAGTDTQYF

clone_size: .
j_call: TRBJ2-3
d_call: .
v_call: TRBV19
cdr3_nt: TGTGCCAGTAGTATCGGCAGGGCTACAGATACGCAGTATTTT
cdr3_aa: CASSIGRATDTQYF

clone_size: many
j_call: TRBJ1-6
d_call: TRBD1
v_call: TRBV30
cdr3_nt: TGTGCCTGGAGTGGCAGGGGGAGGTCACCCCTCCACTTT
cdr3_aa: CAWSGRGRSPLHF

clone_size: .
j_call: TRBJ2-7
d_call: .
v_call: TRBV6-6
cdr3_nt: TGTGCCAGCAGTCCGGACGATCCCGGGACTGCCGAGCAGTACTTC
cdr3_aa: CASSPDDPGTAEQYF

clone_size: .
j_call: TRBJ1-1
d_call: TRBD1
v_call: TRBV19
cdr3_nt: TGTGCCAGTAGGACAGACAGGGGGCGAGACGCTTTCTTT
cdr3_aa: CASRTDRGRDAFF

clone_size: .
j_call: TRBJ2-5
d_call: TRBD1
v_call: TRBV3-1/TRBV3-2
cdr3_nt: TGTGCCAGCAGTCTCGGGACAGGGGAGACCCAGTACTTC
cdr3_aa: CASSLGTGETQYF

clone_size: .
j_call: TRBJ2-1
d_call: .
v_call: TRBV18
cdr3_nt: TGTGCCAGCTCACCGGAACAGGGCTATGAGCAGTTCTTC
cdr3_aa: CASSPEQGYEQFF

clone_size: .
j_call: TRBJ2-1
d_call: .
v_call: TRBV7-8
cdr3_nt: TGTGCCAGCAGCTTAAGATGGGCGGGAACCTCCTACAATGAGCAGTTCTTC
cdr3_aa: CASSLRWAGTSYNEQFF

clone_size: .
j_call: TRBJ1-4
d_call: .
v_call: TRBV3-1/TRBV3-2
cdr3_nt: TGTGCCAGCAGCCCAATCAAGGACCCGACAGGTTCATCTAATGAAAAACTGTTTTTT
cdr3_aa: CASSPIKDPTGSSNEKLFF

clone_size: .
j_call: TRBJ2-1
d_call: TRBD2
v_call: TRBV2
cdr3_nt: TGTGCCAGCAGTGAAGCTGGGACTAGCGGGGGGCGGGTCTTC
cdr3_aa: CASSEAGTSGGRVF

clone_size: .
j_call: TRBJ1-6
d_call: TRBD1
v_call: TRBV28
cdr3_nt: TGTGCCAGCAGTTTAAATTTAAGACAGGGGGCACCTTCACCCCTCCACTTT
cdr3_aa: CASSLNLRQGAPSPLHF

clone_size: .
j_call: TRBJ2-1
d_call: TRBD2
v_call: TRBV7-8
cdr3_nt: TGTGCCAGCAGCACCCTACGGGGAGGGACTAGCGGGGGGGCGGCCTTGAGGGAGCAGTTCTTC
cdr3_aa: CASSTLRGGTSGGAALREQFF

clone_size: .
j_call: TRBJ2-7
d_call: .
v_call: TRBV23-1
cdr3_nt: TGCGGTTCGCTTCGAGGATACGAGCAGTACTTC
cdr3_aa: CGSLRGYEQYF

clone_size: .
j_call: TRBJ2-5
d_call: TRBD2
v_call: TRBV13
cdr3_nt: TGTGCCAGCAGCAAACGGGGGGGATCCGGCGCCCAGTACTTC
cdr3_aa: CASSKRGGSGAQYF

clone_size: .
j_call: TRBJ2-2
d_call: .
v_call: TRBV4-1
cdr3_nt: TGCGCCAGCAGCCAAGATGCGGGGGCAGGCACCGGGGAGCTGTTTTTT
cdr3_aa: CASSQDAGAGTGELFF

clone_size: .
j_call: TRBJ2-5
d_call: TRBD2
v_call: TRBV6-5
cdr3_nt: TGTGCCAGCAGTTCGGCCGGGGGGGCAGGTGAGACCCAGTACTTC
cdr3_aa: CASSSAGGAGETQYF

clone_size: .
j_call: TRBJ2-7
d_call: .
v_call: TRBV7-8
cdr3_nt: TGTGCCAGCAGAAGTAGACAGGGAGGCTACGAGCAGTACTTC
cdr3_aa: CASRSRQGGYEQYF

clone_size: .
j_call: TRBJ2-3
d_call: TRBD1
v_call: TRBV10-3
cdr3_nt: TGTGCCATCAGGGAAGGACAGGGGGCGCCGGATACGCAGTATTTT
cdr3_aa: CAIREGQGAPDTQYF

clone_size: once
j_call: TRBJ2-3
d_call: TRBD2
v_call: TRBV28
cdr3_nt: TGTGCCAGCAGAACCAGAATAACGACTAGCGGGGCCACAGATACGCAGTATTTT
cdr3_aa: CASRTRITTSGATDTQYF

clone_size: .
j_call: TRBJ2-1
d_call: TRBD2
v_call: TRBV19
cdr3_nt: TGTGCCAGTAGTACGCTAGCGGATGAGCAGTTCTTC
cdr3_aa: CASSTLADEQFF

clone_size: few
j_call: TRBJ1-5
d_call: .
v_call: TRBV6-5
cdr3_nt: TGTGCCAGCAGGGACGACAGGTCCGGCCGTTCGCCCCAGCATTTT
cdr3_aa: CASRDDRSGRSPQHF

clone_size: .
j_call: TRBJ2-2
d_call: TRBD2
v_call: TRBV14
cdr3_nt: TGTGCCAGCAGTACCTCGGGACTAGGTAACACCGGGGAGCTGTTTTTT
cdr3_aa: CASSTSGLGNTGELFF

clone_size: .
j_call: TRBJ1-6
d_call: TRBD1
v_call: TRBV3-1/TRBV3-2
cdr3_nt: TGTGCCAGCAGCCAAGAGGACAGGCGTTCACCCCTCCACTTT
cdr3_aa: CASSQEDRRSPLHF

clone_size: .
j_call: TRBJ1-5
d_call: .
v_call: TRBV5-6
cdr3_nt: TGTGCCAGCAGCTTGAGCCCCAATCAGCCCCAGCATTTT
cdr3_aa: CASSLSPNQPQHF

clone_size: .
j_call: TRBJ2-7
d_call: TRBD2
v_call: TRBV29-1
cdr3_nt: TGCAGCGTTTCTAGCGGGGGCTACGAGCAGTACTTC
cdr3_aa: CSVSSGGYEQYF

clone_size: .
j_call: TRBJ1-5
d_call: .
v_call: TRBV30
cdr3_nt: TGTGCCTGTCGGGTTTCCGGGGGGTATCAGCCCCAGCATTTT
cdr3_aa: CACRVSGGYQPQHF

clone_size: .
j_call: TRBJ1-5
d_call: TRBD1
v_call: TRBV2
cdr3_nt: TGTGCCAGCAGCCAGGACAGGGGGCGAGGGAATAGCAATCAGCCCCAGCATTTT
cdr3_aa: CASSQDRGRGNSNQPQHF

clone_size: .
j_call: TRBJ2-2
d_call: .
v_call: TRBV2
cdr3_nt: TGTGCCAGCAGCGGCCGAACAGGCACCGGGGAGCTGTTTTTT
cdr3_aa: CASSGRTGTGELFF

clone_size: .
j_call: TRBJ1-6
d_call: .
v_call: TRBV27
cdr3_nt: TGTGCCAGCAGCCTGACAGGACGGAATTCACCCCTCCACTTT
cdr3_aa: CASSLTGRNSPLHF

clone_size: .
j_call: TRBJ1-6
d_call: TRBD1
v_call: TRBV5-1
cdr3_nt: TGCGCCAGCAGCTTGGGGGGACAGGGCTCCTATAATTCACCCCTCCACTTT
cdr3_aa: CASSLGGQGSYNSPLHF

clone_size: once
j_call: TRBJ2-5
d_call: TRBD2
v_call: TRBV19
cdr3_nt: TGTGCCAGTTCCACCCAATTAGCGGGGGGGGGCCAGTACTTC
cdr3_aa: CASSTQLAGGGQYF

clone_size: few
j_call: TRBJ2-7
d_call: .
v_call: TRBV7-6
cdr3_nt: TGTGCCAGCAGCCCTCAAGGGAGCAGAGGGTCCGAGCAGTACTTC
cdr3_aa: CASSPQGSRGSEQYF

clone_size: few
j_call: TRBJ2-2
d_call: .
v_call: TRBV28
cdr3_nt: TGTGCCAGCCAATTCAGGCTCCGCGCGAACACCGGGGAGCTGTTTTTT
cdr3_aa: CASQFRLRANTGELFF

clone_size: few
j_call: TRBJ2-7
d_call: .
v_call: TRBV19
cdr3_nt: TGTGCCAGTAGTATAGATAGGACAAAGACCTACGAGCAGTACTTC
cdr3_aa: CASSIDRTKTYEQYF

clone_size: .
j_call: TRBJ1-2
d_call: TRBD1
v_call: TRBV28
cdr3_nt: TGTGCTGAACAGGGGGGCCTAGGCTACACCTTC
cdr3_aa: CAEQGGLGYTF

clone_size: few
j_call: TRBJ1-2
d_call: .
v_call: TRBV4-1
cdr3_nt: TGCGCCAGCAGCCAAGATTCTAGGGGACCGGGGACAAGGTTAGGCTACACCTTC
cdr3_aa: CASSQDSRGPGTRLGYTF

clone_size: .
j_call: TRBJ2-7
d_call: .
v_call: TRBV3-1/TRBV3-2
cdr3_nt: TGTGCCAGCAGCCAAGATCACAACTCCTACGAGCAGTACTTC
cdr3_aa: CASSQDHNSYEQYF

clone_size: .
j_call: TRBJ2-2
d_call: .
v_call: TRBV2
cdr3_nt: TGTGCCAGCAGTCCGGGAGAAGACACCGGGGAGCTGTTTTTT
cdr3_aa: CASSPGEDTGELFF

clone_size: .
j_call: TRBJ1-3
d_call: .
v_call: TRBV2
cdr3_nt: TGTGCCAGCAGTGAGGGGTGGGGAGCAAACACCATATATTTT
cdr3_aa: CASSEGWGANTIYF

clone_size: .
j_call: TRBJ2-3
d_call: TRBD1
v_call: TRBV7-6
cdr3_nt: TGTGCCAGCAGCTTACAGGGGGCATGGGATACGCAGTATTTT
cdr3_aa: CASSLQGAWDTQYF

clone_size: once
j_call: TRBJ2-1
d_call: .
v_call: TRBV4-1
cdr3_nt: TGCGCCAGCAGCCAAGAGAGGGTATGGGAGCAGTTCTTC
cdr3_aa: CASSQERVWEQFF

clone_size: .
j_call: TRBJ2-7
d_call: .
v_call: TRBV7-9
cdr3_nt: TGTGCCACCCACCCGGGGGAATACACCTACGAGCAGTACTTC
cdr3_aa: CATHPGEYTYEQYF

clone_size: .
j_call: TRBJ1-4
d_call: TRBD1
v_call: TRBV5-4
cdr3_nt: TGTGCCAGCAGCTTGGTTCAGGGGGATCCAACTAATGAAAAACTGTTTTTT
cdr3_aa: CASSLVQGDPTNEKLFF

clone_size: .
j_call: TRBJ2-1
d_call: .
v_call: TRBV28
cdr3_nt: TGTGCCAGCAGTTCTTCCTTAGGGGTTACCTCTACGAATGAGCAGTTCTTC
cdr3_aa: CASSSSLGVTSTNEQFF

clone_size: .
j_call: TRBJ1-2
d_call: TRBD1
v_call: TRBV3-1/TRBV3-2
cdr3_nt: TGTGCCAGCAGCCACTCGGACAGGGGGTTAAGGGGCTACACCTTC
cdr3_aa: CASSHSDRGLRGYTF

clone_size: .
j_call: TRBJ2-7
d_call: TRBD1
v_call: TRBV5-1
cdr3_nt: TGCGCCAGCAGCTCCGGACAGGGGCCTCGCGAGCAGTACTTC
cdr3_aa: CASSSGQGPREQYF

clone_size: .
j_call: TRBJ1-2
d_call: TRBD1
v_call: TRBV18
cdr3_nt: TGTGCCAGCTCACCACCCGGCACAGGGGTGCGAGGCTACACCTTC
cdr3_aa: CASSPPGTGVRGYTF

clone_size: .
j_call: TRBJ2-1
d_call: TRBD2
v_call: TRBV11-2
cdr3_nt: TGTGCCAGCAGCTTAGAGAAGGGGAGGGATGAGCAGTTCTTC
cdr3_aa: CASSLEKGRDEQFF

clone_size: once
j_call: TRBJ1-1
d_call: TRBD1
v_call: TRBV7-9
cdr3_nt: TGTGCCAGCAGCTTAGACAGGGGCGGCACTGAAGCTTTCTTT
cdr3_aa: CASSLDRGGTEAFF

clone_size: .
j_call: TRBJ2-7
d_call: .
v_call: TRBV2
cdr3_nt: TGTGCCAGCAGTGATGGGGCCTCTCTGGACTTC
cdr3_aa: CASSDGASLDF

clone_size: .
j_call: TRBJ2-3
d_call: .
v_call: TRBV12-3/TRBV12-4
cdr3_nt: TGTGCCAGCAGTTTACGGGGCACAGATACGCAGTATTTT
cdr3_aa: CASSLRGTDTQYF

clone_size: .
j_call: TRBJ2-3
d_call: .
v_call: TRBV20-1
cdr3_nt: TGCAGTGCTAGTGGGCTAAGACAGGATACGCAGTATTTT
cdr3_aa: CSASGLRQDTQYF

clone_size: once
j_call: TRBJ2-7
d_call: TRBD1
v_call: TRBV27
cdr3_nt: TGTGCCAGCAGTGCACAGGGGGTTGGCGAGCAGTACTTC
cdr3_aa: CASSAQGVGEQYF

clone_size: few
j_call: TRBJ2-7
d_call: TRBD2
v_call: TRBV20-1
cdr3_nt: TGCAGTGCTAGTCTTAGCGGGGGTCCCTACGAGCAGTACTTC
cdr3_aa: CSASLSGGPYEQYF

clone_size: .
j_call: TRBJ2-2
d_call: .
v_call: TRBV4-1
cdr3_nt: TGCGCCCGCAGAGATGACGAGGGGGACACCGGGGAGCTGTTTTTT
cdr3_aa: CARRDDEGDTGELFF